The 7 T cell receptor beta chains reported below all come from one sample, sequenced in a study of technical replicates of blood from several donors. The protocol was immunoSEQ multiplex PCR, while the TCRdb copy is restricted to in-frame clones and leaves out a portion. The sample carries fewer than 20,000 clones, 87% recorded once. Sequencing was done on a sample of PBMCs. These receptors all come from a human donor in good health.

The rearrangement uses TRBV28 and TRBJ2-7; D unresolved. The CDR3 totals 12 residues. CDR1 is MDHEN, CDR2 SYDVKM, per germline. Trimming pared 5 bases from V and 7 bases from J, leaving 12 bases between. The CDR3: CASSPVPLEQYF. CDR3 DNA sequence: TGTGCCAGCAGTCCCGTTCCCCTGGAGCAGTACTTC.

This chain joins TRBV7-8 and TRBJ2-1, with 14 bases aligning to TRBD2. The CDR3 contains 17 residues. Germline assignment: CDR1 SGHVS and CDR2 FQNEAQ. Unmatched junction bases numbered 8, after V lost 4 bases and J lost 6 bases. The CDR3 coding sequence is TGTGCCAGCAGCTCATCCCCTGGGACTAGCGGGAGCAATGAGCAGTTCTTC. This codes for CASSSSPGTSGSNEQFF.

The CDR3 protein is CASSLGTGDEETQYF. The CDR3 DNA reads as TGCGCCAGCAGCTTGGGGACAGGGGATGAAGAGACCCAGTACTTC. This rearrangement joins TRBV5-1 to TRBJ2-5, with 9 bases identical to TRBD1. V shed 0 bases, J shed 3 bases, and the junction held 3 bases outside the gene matches. This CDR3 has 15 residues. The germline CDR1 and CDR2 sequences are SGHRS and YFSETQ.

The gene calls are TRBV14 and TRBJ1-2; 7 bases are a match to TRBD1. Unmatched junction bases numbered 7, after V lost 0 bases and J lost 6 bases. The CDR3 is 15 residues long. Germline V gene data show CDR1 as SGHDN and CDR2 as FVKESK. The CDR3 DNA is TGTGCCAGCAGCCAAGATCTTAGGGGGCTTCATGGCTACACCTTC. This codes for CASSQDLRGLHGYTF. Together with reference TRBV14 and TRBJ1-2, the CDR3 gives the full variable domain: EAGVTQFPSHSVIEKGQTVTLRCDPISGHDNLYWYRRVMGKEIKFLLHFVKESKQDESGMPNNRFLAERTGGTYSTLKVQPAELEDSGVYFCASSQDLRGLHGYTFGSGTRLTVV.

The rearrangement joins TRBV30 to TRBJ1-4; no clear D gene. V lost 0 bases and J lost 1, with 6 bases in between. Germline CDR1 and CDR2: GTSNPN and SVGIG (reference sequence). The CDR3 is made up of 14 amino acids. The DNA of the CDR3 is TGTGCCTGGAGTGTTGGCGGAACTAATGAAAAACTGTTTTTT. It is translated as CAWSVGGTNEKLFF.

The rearrangement uses TRBV6-1 and TRBJ2-1, with TRBD2 matching 7 bases. Germline-derived CDR1 and CDR2 are MNHNS and SASEGT. Trimming at V came to 4 bases and at J to 2 bases, leaving 8 bases not matched to a gene. This CDR3 comprises 16 residues. CDR3 DNA: TGTGCCAGCAGTGGTCAAGCGGGGAAACCCTACAATGAGCAGTTCTTC. Translation gives CASSGQAGKPYNEQFF.

The V call is TRBV4-1, the J call TRBJ2-7, with 7 bases matching TRBD1. The junction had 12 bases not matched to a gene; V was cut back by 1 base and J by 3 bases. This CDR3 spans 17 amino acids. CDR1 and CDR2 from the germline V gene are MGHRA and YSYEKL. The CDR3: CASSQASLDRWDYEQYF. As DNA, the CDR3 is TGCGCCAGCAGCCAAGCCTCCTTGGACAGGTGGGACTACGAGCAGTACTTC.